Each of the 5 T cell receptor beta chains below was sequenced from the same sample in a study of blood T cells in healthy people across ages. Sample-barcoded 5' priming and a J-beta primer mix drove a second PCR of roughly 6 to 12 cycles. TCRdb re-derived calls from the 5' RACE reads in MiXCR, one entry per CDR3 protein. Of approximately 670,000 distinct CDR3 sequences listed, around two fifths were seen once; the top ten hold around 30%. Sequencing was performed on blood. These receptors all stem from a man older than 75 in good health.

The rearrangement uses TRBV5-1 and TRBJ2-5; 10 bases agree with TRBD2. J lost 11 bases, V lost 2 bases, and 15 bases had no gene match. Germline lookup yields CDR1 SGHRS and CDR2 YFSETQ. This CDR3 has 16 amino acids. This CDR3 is CASSLRASGGYNEQYF. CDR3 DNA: TGCGCCAGCAGCTTAAGGGCTAGCGGGGGTTACAATGAGCAGTACTTC. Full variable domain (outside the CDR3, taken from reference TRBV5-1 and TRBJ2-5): KAGVTQTPRYLIKTRGQQVTLSCSPISGHRSVSWYQQTPGQGLQFLFEYFSETQRNKGNFPGRFSGRQFSNSRSEMNVSTLELGDSALYLCASSLRASGGYNEQYFGPGTRLLVL.

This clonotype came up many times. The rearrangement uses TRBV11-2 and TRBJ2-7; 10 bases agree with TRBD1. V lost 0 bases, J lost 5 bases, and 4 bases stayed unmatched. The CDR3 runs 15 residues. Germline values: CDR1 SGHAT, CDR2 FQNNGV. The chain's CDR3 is CASSLEGTGAHEQYF. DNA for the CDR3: TGTGCCAGCAGCTTAGAGGGGACAGGGGCCCACGAGCAGTACTTC. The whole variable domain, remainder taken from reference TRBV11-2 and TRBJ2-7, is EAGVAQSPRYKIIEKRQSVAFWCNPISGHATLYWYQQILGQGPKLLIQFQNNGVVDDSQLPKDRFSAERLKGVDSTLKIQPAKLEDSAVYLCASSLEGTGAHEQYFGPGTRLTVT.

CDR3 loop: CASLGGDAYEQYF. The CDR3 nucleotides read TGTGCCAGCTTGGGGGGGGATGCCTACGAGCAGTACTTC. The rearrangement joins TRBV28 to TRBJ2-7; 7 bases are a match to TRBD2. J lost 2 bases, V lost 8 bases, and 6 bases had no gene match. There are 13 residues in the CDR3. Germline lookup yields CDR1 MDHEN and CDR2 SYDVKM.

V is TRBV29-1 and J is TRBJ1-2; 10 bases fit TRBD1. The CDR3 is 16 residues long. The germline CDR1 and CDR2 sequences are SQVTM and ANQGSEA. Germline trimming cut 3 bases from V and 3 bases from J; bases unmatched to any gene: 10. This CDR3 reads CSVDGDRGAADYGYTF. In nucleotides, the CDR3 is TGCAGCGTTGATGGGGACAGGGGTGCCGCTGACTATGGCTACACCTTC.

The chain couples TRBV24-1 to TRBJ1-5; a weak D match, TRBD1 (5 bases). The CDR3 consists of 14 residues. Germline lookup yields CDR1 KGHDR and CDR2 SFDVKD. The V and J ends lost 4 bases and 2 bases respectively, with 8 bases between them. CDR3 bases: TGTGCCACCAGTGACAGGGTCCGCAATCAGCCCCAGCATTTT. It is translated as CATSDRVRNQPQHF.